This T cell receptor (beta chain) appears in the sequencing data of a study of OX40 agonist ivuxolimab in advanced cancers. Some background on the complete study: Ivuxolimab was an agonistic, fully human IgG2 monoclonal antibody directed against OX40 (CD134), a costimulatory receptor. Patients were allowed to have had prior anti-PD-1, anti-PD-L1 or anti-CTLA-4 therapy, and roughly 40% of the dose-escalation patients had previously received checkpoint inhibitors. Of the approximately 50 dose-escalation patients, hepatocellular carcinoma was present in 19, melanoma in roughly 15, renal cell carcinoma in 9 and head and neck cancer in 9. In the dose-escalation cohort, roughly 80% of patients were male, and the mean age was roughly 60 years, with a range of roughly 20 to 79. Partial responses were achieved by three dose-escalation patients, of whom one had hepatocellular carcinoma and two had cutaneous melanoma. Intravenous ivuxolimab was administered to patients every 2 weeks at six dose levels: 0.01, 0.1, 0.3, 1.5, 3 and 10 mg/kg. Peripheral TCRbeta sequencing was intended to test whether TCR sequence diversity was altered and clonal T-cell expansion was caused by ivuxolimab. The paper reports the monotherapy dose-escalation portion (N = 52 patients) of the phase I ivuxolimab trial. Study-level results and caveats: At doses from 0.1 to 3.0 mg/kg, clonal expansion was seen in both CD4+ and CD8+ blood T cells between baseline and week 6. Low levels of normalized T-cell clonal expansion were also seen in some nonresponding patients. In the 0.1-3.0 mg/kg groups, partial responders had among the lowest normalized peripheral clonal expansion, particularly in CD8+ T cells. Antigen specificity was not determined for the clonally expanded peripheral T cells. On average, CD8+ T cells showed more expanded clones than CD4+ T cells after ivuxolimab.

Patients with autoimmune disease history or receiving systemic immunosuppression were excluded from the trial. Peripheral blood for TCR sequencing was collected from all dose cohorts at baseline, on cycle 4 day 1, and on cycle 7 day 1. The samples were taken from a phase I, first-in-human, multicenter, open-label dose-escalation trial of ivuxolimab. Adults with locally advanced or metastatic melanoma, renal cell, hepatocellular, or head and neck squamous cell carcinoma were enrolled in the trial. CD4+ and CD8+ T cells were sorted separately from peripheral blood before TCR sequencing. The germline V gene specifies MNHNS as CDR1 and SASEGT as CDR2. The CDR3 covers 13 residues, taking in both the cysteine and the phenylalanine. The CDR3 DNA has 39 bases and is translated from base 1. Cut back by 4 bases and 4 bases, the V and J ends lie 10 bases apart. This clone was seen only once. Its recognized antigen is unknown. There are no base qualities to consult, and no much larger clone falls within one base.

Genomic DNA was extracted from sorted cells for sequencing of the TCRbeta CDR3 region. The immunoSEQ Assay was used to sequence the TCRbeta CDR3 regions. TCRdb carries this immuneACCESS record with in-frame sequences only. Its versions omit some clonotypes, under half of them owing to an unresolved V gene in the studies checked, with the rest unexplained. The sample table holds 80,000 to 95,000 clones, of which 80% to 90% were seen once. The leading ten clones occupy about 2% of the sample. This receptor was obtained from an adult with an advanced solid tumor such as melanoma, head and neck, liver or kidney cancer. The V gene is TRBV6-1 and the J gene is TRBJ1-2; the D segment cannot be called with confidence. Sequenced here: CD4+ or CD8+ T cells sorted from blood, sampled in a trial of the OX40 agonist ivuxolimab. The CDR3: CASSGQKSYGYTF. The DNA sequence is TGTGCCAGCAGTGGTCAGAAAAGCTATGGCTACACCTTC.